Listed here are 27 T cell receptor beta chains from one sample, sequenced in a study of molecular identifiers for immune sequencing clone quantification. TCRdb re-called the PCR reads with MiXCR, one entry per CDR3 protein. The table shows some 650,000 distinct CDR3 sequences, with just under 20% occurring only once. The sample consisted of naive CD8+ T cells from blood, with Jurkat cell RNA spiked in. The subset denotes: FACS-sorted CD8+CD4-CCR7+CD45RA+ naive T cells. The source of these receptors is a human donor in good health. Some libraries in this study had Jurkat cell RNA spiked in.

This clonotype has a count of ten or more. This chain connects TRBV23-1 to TRBJ1-1; TRBD1 is a possible D gene (5 bases). TRBV23-1 is assigned to the ORF class and has an uncertain function. There are 17 residues in the CDR3. V shed 1 base and J shed 3 bases, with 18 bases lying between them. CDR3 region: CASSQCNGRAEDTEAFF. The CDR3 coding sequence is TGCGCCAGCAGTCAATGTAACGGCAGGGCGGAGGACACTGAAGCTTTCTTT.

The chain carries TRBV9 and TRBJ2-1; TRBD2 agrees at 8 bases. The CDR3 contains 15 residues. Losses at the gene ends were 3 bases for V and 9 bases for J; bases not matched to a gene: 11. The germline CDR1 and CDR2 sequences are SGDLS and YYNGEE. CDR3: CASSAVAGPHSEQFF. CDR3 in DNA: TGTGCCAGCAGCGCAGTAGCGGGACCCCACAGTGAGCAGTTCTTC.

There are a few counts of this clonotype. The chain links TRBV12-3 or TRBV12-4 to TRBJ1-2, with a possible D match to TRBD1 (6 bases). Trimming cost V 6 bases and J 2 bases, with 19 bases left between them. This CDR3 comprises 16 residues. The CDR3 nucleotides are TGTGCCAGCAGCTCCACTCACAGGGAGGGGAACTATGGCTACACCTTC. This encodes CASSSTHREGNYGYTF.

This chain connects TRBV3-2 to TRBJ2-7; TRBD1, as called in the table, went unchecked against the DNA. TRBV3-2 corresponds to a pseudogene. The CDR3 sequence is 15 residues long. As DNA, the CDR3 is TGTGCCAGCAGCCAAGTGGGACAGGCCCACTACGAGCAGTACTTC. This sequence encodes CASSQVGQAHYEQYF.

This clonotype was observed many times. The chain uses TRBV20-1 and TRBJ2-7; TRBD1 might be the D (6 bases). This CDR3 is built from 13 residues. The V gene lost 0 bases and the J gene lost 3 bases, with 9 bases spanning the gap. The germline V gene has CDR1 DFQATT and CDR2 SNEGSKA (reference sequence). As DNA, the CDR3 is TGCAGTGCTAGAGACAGGGGAGACTACGAGCAGTACTTC. This translates into CSARDRGDYEQYF.

Many counts were recorded for this clonotype. The chain carries TRBV30 and TRBJ1-1; D not certain. The CDR3 contains 13 residues. V dropped 2 bases and J dropped 1 base, with 8 bases sitting between them. The germline V gene has CDR1 GTSNPN and CDR2 SVGIG (reference sequence). The DNA for the CDR3 is TGTGCCTGGAGTTATACTAAGAACACTGAAGCTTTCTTT. It codes for CAWSYTKNTEAFF.

V usage is TRBV28 and J usage is TRBJ2-3; 11 nucleotides line up with TRBD2. CDR3 length: 15 amino acids. Germline V gene lookup returns CDR1 MDHEN and CDR2 SYDVKM. With 5 bases clipped from V and 8 bases from J, the junction kept 9 bases outside the gene matches. CDR3 in DNA: TGTGCCAGCAGTGACCGACTAGCGGGGTTAGGTACGCAGTATTTT. Its protein is CASSDRLAGLGTQYF.

This clonotype was seen at least ten times. The chain combines TRBV5-6 with TRBJ2-7; 10 bases fit TRBD2. Trimming cost V 6 bases and J 0 bases; bases outside gene matches: 15. CDR3 length equals 18 residues. Germline lookup yields CDR1 SGHDT and CDR2 YYEEEE. The CDR3: CASIRTSGAGISSYEQYF. The CDR3 DNA follows: TGTGCCAGCATCCGAACTAGCGGGGCGGGGATTAGCTCCTACGAGCAGTACTTC. The full variable domain, in which reference TRBV5-6 and TRBJ2-7 provide the parts outside the CDR3, is DAGVTQSPTHLIKTRGQQVTLRCSPKSGHDTVSWYQQALGQGPQFIFQYYEEEERQRGNFPDRFSGHQFPNYSSELNVNALLLGDSALYLCASIRTSGAGISSYEQYFGPGTRLTVT.

There are a few counts of this clonotype. The rearrangement links TRBV20-1 to TRBJ2-7; D assignment may be TRBD1 or TRBD2 (5 bases each). Germline loops: CDR1 DFQATT, CDR2 SNEGSKA (reference sequence). Deletions cut 3 bases from V and 2 bases from J, with 20 bases between. The CDR3 contains 16 residues. The CDR3 DNA reads as TGCAGTGCTAGCGCGCCTGGGGTTGGGGGAACCTACGAGCAGTACTTC. Its translation is CSASAPGVGGTYEQYF.

This clonotype came up many times. The CDR3 nucleotides read TGCAGTGCTCCGTGGGGGGGGGACTACACAGATACGCAGTATTTT. Its translation: CSAPWGGDYTDTQYF. The gene calls are TRBV20-1 and TRBJ2-3; 7 bases are shared with TRBD2. Germline trimming cut 5 bases from V and 2 bases from J; bases unmatched to any gene: 10. The CDR3 extends over 15 amino acids. From germline, CDR1 is DFQATT and CDR2 SNEGSKA (reference sequence).

With respect to this clonotype: It may be a read error: a sequence one base away is much more abundant. The chain is built from TRBV6-2 or TRBV6-3 and TRBJ2-7; the match to TRBD2 covers 12 bases. The CDR3 covers 14 residues. With V trimmed by 6 bases and J by 6 bases, 6 bases remained unmatched. Germline V gives CDR1 MNHEY, CDR2 SVGEGT. The CDR3 sequence is CASSDGLAGSEQYF. In DNA form, the CDR3 reads TGTGCCAGCAGCGACGGACTAGCGGGATCCGAGCAGTACTTC.

The table lists this clonotype with a count of one. A read error is likely, as this CDR3 ends without the conserved phenylalanine or tryptophan. The gene calls are TRBV9 and TRBJ1-5, with D perhaps matching TRBD1 (6 bases). V lost 4 bases and J lost 7, with 18 bases in between. The V gene's germline CDR1 is SGDLS and CDR2 YYNGEE. The CDR3 totals 15 residues. The chain's CDR3 is CASSYEGGISQPQHI. CDR3 DNA sequence: TGTGCCAGCAGCTACGAGGGGGGAATAAGCCAGCCCCAGCATATT.

The table lists this clonotype with many counts. The chain uses TRBV28 and TRBJ2-7; D may be TRBD2 (6 bases). Germline assignment: CDR1 MDHEN and CDR2 SYDVKM. CDR3 size: 11 residues. Trimming removed 11 bases at V and 6 bases at J, with 14 bases between. CDR3 loop: CACGTFLEQYF. The CDR3 coding sequence is TGTGCCTGCGGGACTTTCCTCGAGCAGTACTTC.

The chain uses TRBV3-1 and TRBJ1-1; D might be TRBD1 (5 bases). CDR1 is LGHDT, CDR2 YNNKEL, per germline (reference sequence). Trimming left V 1 base short and J 2 bases short, with 17 bases between. The CDR3 totals 17 residues. The CDR3 region has the DNA TGTGCCAGCAGCCAAGGGCCCGAGGGGCATTATAACACTGAAGCTTTCTTT. The encoded protein is CASSQGPEGHYNTEAFF.

This clonotype was picked up many times. V usage is TRBV5-1 and J usage is TRBJ2-7; D gene ambiguous. This CDR3 region has 15 residues. Germline values: CDR1 SGHRS, CDR2 YFSETQ. V dropped 0 bases and J dropped 5 bases, with 15 bases sitting between them. The CDR3 nucleotides are TGCGCCAGCAGCTTGGCAGAACGGGCAATAGACGAGCAGTACTTC. Amino acids: CASSLAERAIDEQYF.

As for this clonotype: A read error is possible here, since a much larger clone lies one base away. The V gene is TRBV5-3, the J gene TRBJ2-3, with D perhaps matching TRBD1 or TRBD2 (5 bases each). TRBV5-3 is assigned to the ORF class and has an uncertain function. CDR3 size: 17 residues. The CDR3 DNA is TGTGCCAGCAGCTTCTCCCTCGGGCGCTCTAGCACAGGTACGCAGTATTTT. It translates to CASSFSLGRSSTGTQYF.

In this sample, this clonotype turned up many times. J is TRBJ1-1 and V is TRBV12-3 or TRBV12-4; 10 bases agree with TRBD1. Unmatched junction bases numbered 4, after V lost 4 bases and J lost 11 bases. This CDR3 contains 12 residues. CDR3 in DNA: TGTGCCAGCAGTTCAGGGACAGGGGACGCTTTCTTT. It encodes CASSSGTGDAFF.

This clonotype has at least ten counts. V and J are TRBV4-1 and TRBJ2-1; D is ambiguous. Germline CDR1 is MGHRA and CDR2 is YSYEKL. There are 12 residues in the CDR3. With 3 bases removed from V and 9 bases from J, the gap between germline ends came to 9 bases. The CDR3 DNA reads TGCGCCAGCAGCCATACAGTGAGTGAGCAGTTCTTC. Translated, it gives CASSHTVSEQFF.

Worth noting for this clonotype: One base away lies a much larger clone, so this may be a sequencing read error. The chain joins TRBV9 to TRBJ2-3; 7 nucleotides agree with TRBD2. Germline assignment: CDR1 SGDLS and CDR2 YYNGEE. This CDR3 is 16 amino acids long. The CDR3 sequence is CTSSVGGSVYADTQYF. DNA of the CDR3: TGTACCAGCAGCGTGGGCGGGAGTGTTTACGCAGATACGCAGTATTTT.

Ten or more counts support this clonotype. The genes are TRBV24-1 and TRBJ2-2; D not resolved. CDR3 length equals 14 residues. The germline V gene encodes CDR1 KGHDR and CDR2 SFDVKD. The ends were cut back, 3 bases at V and 3 bases at J, with 7 bases in the middle. This CDR3 is CATSDPDHTGELFF. CDR3 nucleotide sequence: TGTGCCACCAGTGATCCGGACCACACCGGGGAGCTGTTTTTT.

The table lists this clonotype with many counts. This sequence joins TRBV6-5 and TRBJ2-1, with TRBD2 matching 9 bases. Germline V gene sequence: CDR1 MNHEY, CDR2 SVGAGI. V lost 6 bases and J lost 4; bases outside the gene matches: 7. The CDR3 totals 15 residues. The CDR3 reads CASSLTSGVYNEQFF. The CDR3 DNA reads TGTGCCAGCAGCCTGACTAGCGGAGTTTACAATGAGCAGTTCTTC.

This clonotype was counted ten times or more. The chain is built from TRBV15 and TRBJ2-5; 7 nucleotides match TRBD1. J gave up 2 bases and V 2 bases, and 5 bases lay outside the gene matches. This CDR3 has 15 amino acids. Germline values: CDR1 LNHNV, CDR2 YYDKDF (reference sequence). This CDR3 reads CATSRIQDRQETQYF. DNA for the CDR3: TGTGCCACCAGCAGAATTCAGGACAGGCAAGAGACCCAGTACTTC.

With respect to this clonotype: One base away lies a much larger clone, so this may be a sequencing read error. The V and J genes are TRBV29-1 and TRBJ2-7; 9 bases are a match to TRBD2. The CDR3 runs to 14 residues. V lost 6 bases to trimming and J lost 3 bases; unmatched junction nucleotides: 9. Per the germline V gene, CDR1 is SQVTM and CDR2 is ANQGSEA. In DNA, the CDR3 is TGCAGCGTGAACCTAGCGGGACGTGTCTACGAGCAGTACTTC. As protein: CSVNLAGRVYEQYF.

This clonotype came up a few times. The chain carries TRBV23-1 and TRBJ2-7, with a weak D call TRBD2 (6 bases). TRBV23-1 is identified as an open reading frame with a role that is uncertain. The V and J ends lost 0 bases and 5 bases respectively, with 17 bases between them. The CDR3 contains 16 residues. As DNA, the CDR3 is TGCGCCAGCAGTCAATCGGAGGGCAGGGAGGTACACGAGCAGTACTTC. This sequence encodes CASSQSEGREVHEQYF.

This clonotype was observed a handful of times. The chain links TRBV5-8 to TRBJ2-5; a possible D gene is TRBD1 (6 bases). CDR1 and CDR2 from the germline V gene are SGHTS and YDEGEE. Trimming cost V 0 bases and J 4 bases, with 13 bases left between them. The CDR3 sequence is 15 residues long. The CDR3 reads CASSLEVWGPETQYF. The CDR3 coding sequence is TGTGCCAGCAGCTTGGAAGTTTGGGGGCCAGAGACCCAGTACTTC.

This clonotype showed up many times. The rearrangement uses TRBV7-9 and TRBJ2-7, with unresolved D. V lost 5 bases and J 7 bases, leaving 15 bases between the germline ends. The CDR3 totals 13 residues. The germline CDR1 and CDR2 sequences are SEHNR and FQNEAQ (reference sequence). CDR3 coding DNA: TGTGCCAGCAGCCCGCAAATAACTGCTGAGCAGTACTTC. It encodes CASSPQITAEQYF.

Turning to this clonotype: Since a much larger clone is just one base distant, this may be a read error. This sequence joins TRBV29-1 and TRBJ2-1; no definite D call. Germline CDR1 is SQVTM and CDR2 is ANQGSEA. This CDR3 has 12 amino acids. The CDR3 loop is CSVPGLYNEQSF. CDR3 in DNA: TGCAGCGTCCCGGGCCTGTACAATGAGCAGTCCTTC.